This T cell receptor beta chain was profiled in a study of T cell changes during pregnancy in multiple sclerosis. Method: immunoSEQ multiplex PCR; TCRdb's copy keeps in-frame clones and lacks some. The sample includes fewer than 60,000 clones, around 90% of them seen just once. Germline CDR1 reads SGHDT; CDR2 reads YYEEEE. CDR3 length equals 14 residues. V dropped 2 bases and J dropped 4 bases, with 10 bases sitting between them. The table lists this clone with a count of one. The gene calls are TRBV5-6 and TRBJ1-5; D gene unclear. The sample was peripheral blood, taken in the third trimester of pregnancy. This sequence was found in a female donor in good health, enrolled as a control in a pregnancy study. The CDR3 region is CASSFGSGNQPQHF. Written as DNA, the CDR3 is TGTGCCAGCAGCTTCGGGTCGGGAAATCAGCCCCAGCATTTT.